This T cell receptor (beta chain) was sequenced during a study of regulatory T cells in long-lasting Graves disease. The germline CDR1 and CDR2 sequences are DFQATT and SNEGSKA (reference sequence). The CDR3 has 15 residues. V shed 7 bases, J shed 3 bases, and the junction held 11 bases outside the gene matches. With iRepertoire HTBI primers and Arm-PCR of CDR3 regions, TCR beta libraries were built. Each CDR3 protein gets one entry after TCRdb re-called the multiplex PCR reads with MiXCR. Of 450,000 or so distinct CDR3 sequences detected, approximately 23% appear once; the ten largest clones hold over 10%. Noted time point: persistent/refractory GD, antithyroid drugs over 5 years with positive TRAb. Scientists built the TCR library using RNA that was extracted from PBMCs.

The sample was peripheral blood mononuclear cells (PBMCs), taken when the disease was refractory, from a patient treated with antithyroid drugs. V and J are TRBV20-1 and TRBJ1-1, with 10 bases that match TRBD1. This clonotype was obtained from a female donor with Graves disease. This CDR3 reads CSGPDMGQGYTEAFF. DNA for the CDR3: TGCAGTGGACCTGATATGGGACAGGGGTACACTGAAGCTTTCTTT.